The 27 T cell receptor beta chains below were found in one sample sequenced in a study of beta chain features in type 1 diabetes listed by TCRdb under 2018. The library came from the immunoSEQ multiplex PCR assay. All of the isolated RNA was reverse transcribed with the High Capacity cDNA Reverse Transcription Kit, so expressed TCRB transcripts were sequenced. TCRdb re-hosts the immuneACCESS table, in-frame sequences only. Its copies lack some clones; in the studies checked, an unresolved V gene accounts for under half of them, and the cause for the rest is not known. Present in this sample are about 130,000 clones, just over 9% of which were seen just once. The ten largest clones take up roughly 0.7% of the sample. Sample: central memory CD4+ T cells from blood. These receptors originate from a man between 18 and 29 years old in good health.

Concerning this clone itself: At the DNA level, this CDR3 is encoded by other sequences in the same sample as well. V gene TRBV11-2 combines with J gene TRBJ2-5, with 10 bases identical to TRBD2. There are 16 residues in the CDR3. V shed 1 base, J shed 2 bases, and the junction held 4 bases outside the gene matches. Germline values: CDR1 SGHAT, CDR2 FQNNGV. Here the CDR3 reads CASSLGVAGGQETQYF. The DNA of the CDR3 is TGTGCCAGCAGCTTAGGGGTAGCGGGGGGACAAGAGACCCAGTACTTC.

The rearrangement uses TRBV9 and TRBJ2-1; a possible D gene is TRBD2 (5 bases). CDR3 length: 15 amino acids. CDR1 is SGDLS and CDR2 is YYNGEE in the germline V gene. The germline V and J ends were trimmed by 2 bases and 1 base, with 10 bases remaining between them. The CDR3 nucleotides are TGTGCCAGCAGCGTGGAGGAGGTTTCCTACAATGAGCAGTTCTTC. Translating gives CASSVEEVSYNEQFF.

To note about this clone: Other DNA sequences within the sample encode an identical CDR3. For the CDR3, the DNA is TGCGCCAGCAGCCCCCTAGCGGGGGGCCCCAATGAGCAGTTCTTC. Translated: CASSPLAGGPNEQFF. The genes are TRBV5-1 and TRBJ2-1, with 11 bases that match TRBD2. The germline V gene has CDR1 SGHRS and CDR2 YFSETQ. The CDR3 length is 15 residues. The trim removed 4 bases at V and 6 bases at J, leaving 6 bases unmatched. Together with reference TRBV5-1 and TRBJ2-1, the CDR3 gives the full variable domain: KAGVTQTPRYLIKTRGQQVTLSCSPISGHRSVSWYQQTPGQGLQFLFEYFSETQRNKGNFPGRFSGRQFSNSRSEMNVSTLELGDSALYLCASSPLAGGPNEQFFGPGTRLTVL.

The table lists this clone with a few counts. The V gene is TRBV5-4, the J gene TRBJ1-2; TRBD1 is a possible D gene (6 bases). The CDR3 spans 16 residues. Trimming took 4 bases from V and 4 from J, leaving 20 bases between them. Germline V gene lookup returns CDR1 SGHNT and CDR2 YYREEE (reference sequence). Here the CDR3 DNA reads TGTGCCAGCAGCCAGAACCGGGACAACCTGCCCTATGGCTACACCTTC. As protein: CASSQNRDNLPYGYTF.

The sample holds a few counts of this clone. The chain recombines TRBV10-3 with TRBJ2-7; no reliable D call. The ends were cut back, 3 bases at V and 3 bases at J, with 9 bases in the middle. The length of the CDR3 is 13 residues. The germline V gene encodes CDR1 ENHRY and CDR2 SYGVKD. The CDR3 sequence: CAISDSLLYEQYF. The CDR3 bases are TGTGCCATCAGTGACAGTCTCCTCTACGAGCAGTACTTC.

The gene calls are TRBV5-1 and TRBJ1-4, with TRBD1 as a possible D gene (5 bases). Germline CDR1 is SGHRS and CDR2 is YFSETQ. V lost 7 bases and J 7 bases, leaving 17 bases between the germline ends. The CDR3 is made up of 14 amino acids. CDR3 sequence: CASRLGGPGEKLFF. CDR3 DNA sequence: TGCGCCAGCCGACTGGGGGGACCGGGTGAAAAACTGTTTTTT.

The chain recombines TRBV15 with TRBJ2-3, with 13 nucleotides matching TRBD2. The V segment lost 1 base and the J segment 2 bases; nucleotides outside the gene matches: 9. CDR1 and CDR2 (germline): LNHNV, YYDKDF (reference sequence). The CDR3 extends over 19 amino acids. The CDR3 nucleotides read TGTGCCACCAGCAGAGGACTAGCGGGGGGACCCCTTTCCACAGATACGCAGTATTTT. Residues: CATSRGLAGGPLSTDTQYF.

V gene TRBV6-5 combines with J gene TRBJ2-3, with 12 nucleotides matching TRBD2. The germline CDR1 and CDR2 sequences are MNHEY and SVGAGI. Trimming at V came to 2 bases and at J to 6 bases, leaving 0 bases not matched to a gene. The CDR3 is 14 amino acids. Written as DNA, the CDR3 is TGTGCCAGCAGTTACGGGACTAGCGGGGATACGCAGTATTTT. This sequence encodes CASSYGTSGDTQYF.

This clone occurred many times. The chain joins TRBV7-2 to TRBJ2-3; D is undetermined. The CDR3 is 14 residues long. Trimming left V 1 base short and J 3 bases short, with 8 bases between. Germline V CDR1 and CDR2: SGHTA, FQGNSA. CDR3 in DNA: TGTGCCAGCAGCTTAGGGCTAGGAACAGATACGCAGTATTTT. Translating gives CASSLGLGTDTQYF.

This clone was seen at least ten times. The chain uses TRBV29-1 and TRBJ2-3; D ambiguous. The length of the CDR3 is 12 residues. The germline gives CDR1 SQVTM, CDR2 ANQGSEA. V gave up 4 bases and J gave up 4 bases, with 9 bases separating them. CDR3 sequence reads: CSVVEPPDTQYF. In nucleotides, the CDR3 is TGCAGCGTTGTGGAGCCCCCAGATACGCAGTATTTT.

A few counts support this clone. This chain connects TRBV7-2 to TRBJ2-7; the match to TRBD1 covers 7 bases. CDR3 length: 16 residues. Germline CDR1 is SGHTA and CDR2 is FQGNSA. V dropped 5 bases and J dropped 0; count of bases not matched to a gene: 10. In nucleotides, the CDR3 is TGTGCCAGCAGCCTGACCTTCCGGGACAGCTCCTACGAGCAGTACTTC. Translation: CASSLTFRDSSYEQYF. Looking up the rest from reference TRBV7-2 and TRBJ2-7 gives the full variable domain: GAGVSQSPSNKVTEKGKDVELRCDPISGHTALYWYRQSLGQGLEFLIYFQGNSAPDKSGLPSDRFSAERTGGSVSTLTIQRTQQEDSAVYLCASSLTFRDSSYEQYFGPGTRLTVT.

This chain uses TRBV7-8 with TRBJ1-5; a possible D gene is TRBD1 (5 bases). V lost 2 bases and J lost 0, with 14 bases in between. This CDR3 is built from 17 residues. Germline assignment: CDR1 SGHVS and CDR2 FQNEAQ. CDR3 nucleotides: TGTGCCAGCAGCTTAAGGGGTAAGGAGTATAGCAATCAGCCCCAGCATTTT. It encodes CASSLRGKEYSNQPQHF.

This clone turned up a few times. V usage is TRBV11-2 and J usage is TRBJ2-1; 7 nucleotides agree with TRBD2. CDR3 length: 14 residues. From germline, CDR1 is SGHAT and CDR2 FQNNGV. With 5 bases clipped from V and 2 bases from J, the junction kept 3 bases outside the gene matches. The CDR3 is CASSPGTTYNEQFF. The CDR3 coding sequence is TGTGCCAGCAGCCCCGGGACTACCTACAATGAGCAGTTCTTC.

This clone was seen a few times. The CDR3 bases are TGTGCCAGCAGCCTCTTGGGGCCTGGGGCCAACGTCCTGACTTTC. It codes for CASSLLGPGANVLTF. The chain has TRBV11-3 and TRBJ2-6, with a tentative D call TRBD1 (5 bases). The CDR3 contains 15 residues. The V gene's germline CDR1 is SGHNT and CDR2 YENEEA. The V end lost 5 bases, the J end lost 2 bases, and 10 bases lay between the germline ends.

This clone was seen a few times. The rearrangement uses TRBV18 and TRBJ2-7; D may be TRBD1 (6 bases). With 3 bases removed from V and 4 bases from J, the gap between germline ends came to 7 bases. The CDR3 is 12 amino acids. Germline assignment: CDR1 KGHSH and CDR2 LQKENI. CDR3 sequence (DNA): TGTGCCAGCTCACCGGGACATTACGAGCAGTACTTC. Translating gives CASSPGHYEQYF.

The chain employs TRBV7-9 and TRBJ1-4; no definite D call. Deletions cut 1 base from V and 7 bases from J, with 10 bases between. This CDR3 region has 14 residues. Germline V gives CDR1 SEHNR, CDR2 FQNEAQ (reference sequence). CDR3 loop: CASSLDGYSEKLFF. As DNA, the CDR3 is TGTGCCAGCAGCTTAGACGGGTATAGTGAAAAACTGTTTTTT.

This chain links TRBV5-4 with TRBJ1-5; 8 nucleotides agree with TRBD1. The CDR3 runs to 17 residues. CDR1 and CDR2 from the germline V gene are SGHNT and YYREEE (reference sequence). Germline trimming cut 0 bases from V and 6 bases from J; bases unmatched to any gene: 11. CDR3 sequence: CASSLVLGQEVIQPQHF. The CDR3 DNA sequence: TGTGCCAGCAGCTTGGTTTTGGGACAGGAGGTAATTCAGCCCCAGCATTTT.

Ten or more counts support this clone. The CDR3 region is CASSLSQTRETQYF. CDR3 DNA sequence: TGTGCCAGCAGCTTAAGTCAGACAAGAGAGACCCAGTACTTC. The gene calls are TRBV7-8 and TRBJ2-5; no definite D call. V was shortened by 2 bases and J by 4 bases, with 11 bases between the two germline ends. Germline CDR1 and CDR2: SGHVS and FQNEAQ. The CDR3 spans 14 residues.

Concerning this clone: Other DNA sequences in the same sample also yield this CDR3. The chain couples TRBV6-4 to TRBJ1-1; D remains ambiguous. V shed 0 bases and J shed 4 bases, with 9 bases lying between them. The CDR3 is 14 residues long. CDR1 is MRHNA and CDR2 is SNTAGT in the germline V gene. CDR3 DNA sequence: TGTGCCAGCAGTGACTCGAGTCGTGGCACTGAAGCTTTCTTT. Translating gives CASSDSSRGTEAFF.

The V call is TRBV30, the J call TRBJ1-2; 7 nucleotides line up with TRBD1. The CDR3 is 17 amino acids. V shed 4 bases and J 2 bases; nucleotides not matched to a gene: 16. In germline, CDR1 is GTSNPN, CDR2 SVGIG (reference sequence). CDR3 in amino acids: CAWMTKGAGGENYGYTF. The CDR3 DNA reads as TGTGCCTGGATGACGAAAGGGGCAGGGGGAGAAAACTATGGCTACACCTTC.

In its sample, this clone was seen a few times. CDR3 sequence reads: CASSFQGAVETQYF. Here the CDR3 DNA reads TGTGCCAGCAGCTTTCAGGGGGCCGTGGAGACCCAGTACTTC. The chain joins TRBV7-2 to TRBJ2-5; 8 nucleotides align to TRBD1. Germline assignment: CDR1 SGHTA and CDR2 FQGNSA. Trimming cost V 3 bases and J 5 bases; bases outside gene matches: 5. The CDR3 totals 14 residues.

This clone appeared a few times. The chain employs TRBV27 and TRBJ2-5; tentatively, D is TRBD1 (5 bases). Deletions cut 2 bases from V and 5 bases from J, with 15 bases between. From germline, CDR1 is MNHEY and CDR2 SMNVEV (reference sequence). The CDR3 extends over 15 amino acids. DNA of the CDR3: TGTGCCAGCAGTTTACAAAACGCAGGGTGGGAGACCCAGTACTTC. Translating it yields CASSLQNAGWETQYF.

This clone was counted a few times. The V gene is TRBV18, the J gene TRBJ1-3; 8 bases are a match to TRBD1. J was trimmed by 5 bases and V by 4 bases; bases with no gene match: 7. CDR1 and CDR2 (germline): KGHSH, LQKENI. The CDR3 runs to 15 residues. The CDR3 sequence: CASSLLDRERNTIYF. CDR3 DNA sequence: TGTGCCAGCTCACTCCTGGACAGGGAAAGAAACACCATATATTTT.

This rearrangement joins TRBV6-1 to TRBJ1-3; possible D gene TRBD1, 5 bases. The CDR3 covers 15 residues. CDR1 is MNHNS and CDR2 is SASEGT in the germline V gene. V shed 5 bases and J shed 0 bases, with 11 bases lying between them. As DNA, the CDR3 is TGTGCCAGCAGTTCAGACAGAACCTCTGGAAACACCATATATTTT. Translating gives CASSSDRTSGNTIYF.

This clone came up many times. This chain uses TRBV9 with TRBJ2-7, with 8 positions matching TRBD1. The CDR3 loop spans 14 amino acids. Looked up from germline, CDR1 is SGDLS and CDR2 is YYNGEE. Unmatched junction bases numbered 1, after V lost 0 bases and J lost 2 bases. This chain's CDR3 is CASSVEQGAYEQYF. CDR3 bases: TGTGCCAGCAGCGTAGAACAGGGGGCCTACGAGCAGTACTTC.

This clone occurred a few times. This chain links TRBV5-1 with TRBJ2-5; 8 bases align to TRBD2. This CDR3 contains 17 residues. V dropped 1 base and J dropped 4; count of bases not matched to a gene: 12. Germline-derived CDR1 and CDR2 are SGHRS and YFSETQ. CDR3: CASSLSGSGGLGETQYF. The CDR3 region has the DNA TGCGCCAGCAGCTTGTCGGGATCGGGGGGGCTGGGAGAGACCCAGTACTTC.

This clone was counted only a few times. This chain joins TRBV6-5 and TRBJ2-5, with 12 bases fitting TRBD2. The CDR3 totals 15 residues. Trimming cost V 7 bases and J 5 bases; bases outside gene matches: 8. Germline lookup yields CDR1 MNHEY and CDR2 SVGAGI. The CDR3, as DNA: TGTGCCAGCAAACCTAGCGGGGGGGCCAGGGAGACCCAGTACTTC. Translated: CASKPSGGARETQYF.